This TCR beta chain was identified in a study of OX40 agonist ivuxolimab in advanced cancers. The overall study: With ivuxolimab, an agonistic anti-OX40 (CD134) antibody, patients were treated. A partial response was reached by three patients: one with hepatocellular carcinoma and two with cutaneous melanoma. The dose-escalation cohort was about 87% male, with a mean age of about 58 years, ranging roughly 23 to 85.

Comment on this clone: The antigen remains undetermined.

Data came from immunoSEQ multiplex PCR; TCRdb stores just in-frame clones and leaves some out. The sample includes 90,000 to 150,000 clones, approximately 92% of them seen just once. Study-wide findings and caveats: Expanded peripheral T cells had an undetermined antigen specificity.

The CDR3 covers 11 residues. V gave up 6 bases and J gave up 6 bases, with 8 bases separating them. The V gene's germline CDR1 is MNHEY and CDR2 SVGAGI. The chain links TRBV6-5 to TRBJ1-1, with D unclear. The sequence derives from an adult with an advanced solid tumor such as melanoma, head and neck, liver or kidney cancer. The specimen comprised CD4+ or CD8+ T cells sorted from blood, sampled in a trial of the OX40 agonist ivuxolimab. CDR3 residues: CASRLLSEAFF. CDR3 coding DNA: TGTGCCAGCAGGTTGTTATCTGAAGCTTTCTTT.